The rows below give T cell receptor beta chains drawn from one sample of a study of T cell changes during pregnancy in multiple sclerosis. This table comes from immunoSEQ multiplex PCR, and its TCRdb copy is limited to in-frame clones, with some not included. In the table there are about 50,000 clones, approximately 92% of which are singletons. Source: CD4+ T cells from peripheral blood mononuclear cells, taken in the third trimester of pregnancy. These receptors all stem from a female donor with multiple sclerosis, enrolled in a pregnancy study. Both conserved end residues are trimmed from each CDR3.

v_call: TRBV5-1; cdr3_aa: ASSLGAGLGSTEQF
v_call: TRBV28; cdr3_aa: ASMTGGGGYT
v_call: TRBV5-4; cdr3_aa: ASSFSSGANVLT
v_call: TRBV4-3; cdr3_aa: ASSQGPQGYYGYT
v_call: TRBV5-1; cdr3_aa: ASSWEAASGNTIY
v_call: TRBV19; cdr3_aa: ASSNQGNWGYGYT
v_call: TRBV6-1; cdr3_aa: ASSDRGSYNSPLH
v_call: TRBV6-1; cdr3_aa: ASSDGRNTEAF
v_call: TRBV11-2; cdr3_aa: ASSLNRVREQY
v_call: TRBV11-1; cdr3_aa: ASSSLAGGGYNEQF
v_call: TRBV27; cdr3_aa: ASRLRYRRGQGPKNANYTEAF
v_call: TRBV6-1; cdr3_aa: ASSEGRTYNSPLH
v_call: TRBV21-1; cdr3_aa: ASSPPERLAGETQY
v_call: TRBV11-3; cdr3_aa: ASSWGQAGGLVNEQF
v_call: TRBV15; cdr3_aa: ATSRGLAAGTDTQY
v_call: TRBV9; cdr3_aa: ASSVDIAGTEAF
v_call: TRBV5-4; cdr3_aa: ASRPDRDNGYT
v_call: TRBV11-3; cdr3_aa: ASSPPGTPTNEKLF
v_call: TRBV29-1; cdr3_aa: SAWTSGGPPDTQY
v_call: TRBV10-2; cdr3_aa: ASSQTGTSNSPLH
v_call: TRBV7-2; cdr3_aa: ASSLGARGGDGAMD
v_call: TRBV5-4; cdr3_aa: ASSQERGGYT
v_call: TRBV19; cdr3_aa: ASSELNYGYT
v_call: TRBV4-3; cdr3_aa: ASSSRHPDTQY
v_call: TRBV9; cdr3_aa: ASSVGAGQGSYEQY
v_call: TRBV11-3; cdr3_aa: ASSLGGLAGGETQY
v_call: TRBV6-1; cdr3_aa: ASSETRARDTQY
v_call: TRBV11-2; cdr3_aa: ASSFETAFYGYT
v_call: TRBV19; cdr3_aa: ASSILAGGPADTQY
v_call: TRBV29-1; cdr3_aa: SVVLQGGSKNIQY